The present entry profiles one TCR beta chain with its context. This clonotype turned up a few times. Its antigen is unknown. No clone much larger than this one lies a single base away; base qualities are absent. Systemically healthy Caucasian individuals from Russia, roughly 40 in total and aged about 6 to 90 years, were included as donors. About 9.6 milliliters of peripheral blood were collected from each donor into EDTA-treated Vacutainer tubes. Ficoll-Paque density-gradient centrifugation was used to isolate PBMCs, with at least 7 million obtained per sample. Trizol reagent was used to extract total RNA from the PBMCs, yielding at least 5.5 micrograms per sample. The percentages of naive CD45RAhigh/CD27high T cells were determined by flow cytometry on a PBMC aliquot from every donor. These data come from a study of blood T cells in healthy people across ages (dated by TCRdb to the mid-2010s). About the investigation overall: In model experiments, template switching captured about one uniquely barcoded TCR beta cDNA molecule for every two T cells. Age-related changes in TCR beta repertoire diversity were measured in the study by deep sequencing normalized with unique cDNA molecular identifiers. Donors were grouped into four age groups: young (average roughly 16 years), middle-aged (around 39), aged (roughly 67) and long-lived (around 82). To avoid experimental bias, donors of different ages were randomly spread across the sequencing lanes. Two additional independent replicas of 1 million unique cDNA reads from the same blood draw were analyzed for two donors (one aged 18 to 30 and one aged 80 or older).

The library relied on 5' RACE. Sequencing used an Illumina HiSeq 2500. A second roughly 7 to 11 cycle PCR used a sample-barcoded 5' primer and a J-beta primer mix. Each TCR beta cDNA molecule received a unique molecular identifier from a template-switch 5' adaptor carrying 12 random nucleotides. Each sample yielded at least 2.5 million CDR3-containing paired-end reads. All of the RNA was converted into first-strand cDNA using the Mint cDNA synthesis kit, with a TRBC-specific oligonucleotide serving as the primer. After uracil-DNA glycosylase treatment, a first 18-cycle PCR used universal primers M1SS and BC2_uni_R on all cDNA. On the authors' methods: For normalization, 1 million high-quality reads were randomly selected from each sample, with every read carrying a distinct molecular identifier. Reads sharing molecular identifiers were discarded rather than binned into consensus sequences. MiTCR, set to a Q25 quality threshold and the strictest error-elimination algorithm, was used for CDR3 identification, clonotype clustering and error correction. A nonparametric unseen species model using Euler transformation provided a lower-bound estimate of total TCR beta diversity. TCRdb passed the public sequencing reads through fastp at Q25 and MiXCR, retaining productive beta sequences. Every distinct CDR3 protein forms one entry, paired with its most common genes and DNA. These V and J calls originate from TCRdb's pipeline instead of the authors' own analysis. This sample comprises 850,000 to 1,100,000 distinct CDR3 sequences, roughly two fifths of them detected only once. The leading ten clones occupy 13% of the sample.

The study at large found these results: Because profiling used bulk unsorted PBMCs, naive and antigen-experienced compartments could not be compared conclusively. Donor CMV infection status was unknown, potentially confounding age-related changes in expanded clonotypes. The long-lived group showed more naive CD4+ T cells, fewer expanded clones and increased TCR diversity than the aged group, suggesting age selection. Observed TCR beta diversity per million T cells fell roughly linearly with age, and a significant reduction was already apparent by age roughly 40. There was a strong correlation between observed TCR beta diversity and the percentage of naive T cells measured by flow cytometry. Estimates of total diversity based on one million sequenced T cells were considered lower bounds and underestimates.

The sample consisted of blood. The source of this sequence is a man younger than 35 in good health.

The CDR3 protein sequence reads: CASSLGGQAADTQYF. The DNA is TGTGCCAGCAGTTTAGGGGGACAGGCCGCAGATACGCAGTATTTT. The chain links TRBV28 with TRBJ2-3, and TRBD1 matches 8 of the central bases. CDR3 length: 15 amino acids, cysteine to phenylalanine. The read is trimmed to its CDR3 DNA, 45 bases read in frame from base 1. Per the germline V gene, MDHEN is the CDR1 and SYDVKM is the CDR2. The V end gives up 2 bases and the J end 4 bases, leaving 5 bases in the junction not matched to a gene.